This entry lists 30 T cell receptor beta chains sequenced from one sample in a study of radiation and T cells in renal cell carcinoma. The assay was immunoSEQ multiplex PCR, and TCRdb's table has in-frame clones only and misses some. The table shows about 150,000 clones, with 88% occurring only once. The time point was: baseline pretreatment blood. Treatment defined: 15 Gy SBRT to primary tumor, nephrectomy 4 weeks later. Sequences were derived from blood, sampled from a patient whose treatment included radiotherapy and nephrectomy. The receptors shown here come from a woman between 65 and 79 years old with renal cell carcinoma.

The V and J genes are TRBV28 and TRBJ1-6; weak D call: TRBD1 (6 bases). The V and J ends lost 3 bases and 0 bases respectively, with 15 bases between them. The germline CDR1 and CDR2 sequences are MDHEN and SYDVKM. The CDR3 runs to 18 residues. CDR3 protein: CASSLDSTKSSYNSPLHF. The DNA of the CDR3 is TGTGCCAGCAGTTTGGACAGCACCAAAAGCTCCTATAATTCACCCCTCCACTTT.

This clone was recorded only once. V is TRBV28 and J is TRBJ2-7, with 11 bases identical to TRBD1. The CDR3 sequence is 15 residues long. CDR1 is MDHEN, CDR2 SYDVKM, per germline. The J segment lost 1 base and the V segment lost 7 bases, leaving 6 bases of the junction unmatched. In DNA form, the CDR3 reads TGTGCCAGCACCGGAGGACAGGGGGCATCCTACGAGCAGTACTTC. Amino acids: CASTGGQGASYEQYF.

The V gene is TRBV10-3, the J gene TRBJ1-3, with a possible D match to TRBD1 (6 bases). The CDR3 is 14 amino acids. V was pared by 6 bases and J by 1 base, with 10 bases between. Germline V gives CDR1 ENHRY, CDR2 SYGVKD. CDR3 sequence: CAIRTDRSGNTIYF. The CDR3 coding sequence is TGTGCCATCAGAACGGACAGATCTGGAAACACCATATATTTT.

The J gene is TRBJ2-7, the V gene TRBV5-1, with TRBD1 identical over 8 bases. The CDR3 is made up of 14 amino acids. The trim removed 4 bases at V and 6 bases at J, leaving 9 bases unmatched. The V gene's germline CDR1 is SGHRS and CDR2 YFSETQ. The CDR3 DNA follows: TGCGCCAGCAGCGACCCGGGACAGGCTAGCGAGCAGTACTTC. This encodes CASSDPGQASEQYF.

This CDR3 reads CASSLPQGSVATGELFF. The CDR3 DNA reads as TGTGCCAGCAGCTTGCCTCAGGGGAGTGTCGCCACCGGGGAGCTGTTTTTT. This rearrangement joins TRBV7-9 to TRBJ2-2, with D tentatively TRBD1 (6 bases). The CDR3 runs 17 residues. Germline values: CDR1 SEHNR, CDR2 FQNEAQ (reference sequence). Trimming stripped 3 bases from V and 4 bases from J, with 18 bases between.

The chain has TRBV5-1 and TRBJ1-5; 10 bases are a match to TRBD1. The ends lost 4 bases at V and 6 bases at J; junction bases unmatched: 7. CDR3 length equals 15 residues. Germline values: CDR1 SGHRS, CDR2 YFSETQ. CDR3 bases: TGCGCCAGCAGCCAGACAGGGGGCGAAGGTCAGCCCCAGCATTTT. It encodes CASSQTGGEGQPQHF. The full variable domain, completed using reference TRBV5-1 and TRBJ1-5, is KAGVTQTPRYLIKTRGQQVTLSCSPISGHRSVSWYQQTPGQGLQFLFEYFSETQRNKGNFPGRFSGRQFSNSRSEMNVSTLELGDSALYLCASSQTGGEGQPQHFGDGTRLSIL.

This clone occurred a few times. The chain links TRBV6-5 to TRBJ1-3; D remains ambiguous. The CDR3 is 15 residues long. Germline CDR1 is MNHEY and CDR2 is SVGAGI. V shed 0 bases and J shed 1 base, with 7 bases lying between them. The chain's CDR3 is CASSYSKVSGNTIYF. CDR3 nucleotide sequence: TGTGCCAGCAGTTACTCGAAGGTTTCTGGAAACACCATATATTTT.

The genes are TRBV7-2 and TRBJ1-5, with a tentative D call TRBD1 (5 bases). Trimming stripped 5 bases from V and 3 bases from J, with 11 bases between. Germline V gives CDR1 SGHTA, CDR2 FQGNSA. There are 14 residues in the CDR3. This CDR3 is CASSAARDNQPQHF. CDR3 DNA: TGTGCCAGCAGCGCAGCCAGGGACAATCAGCCCCAGCATTTT.

This clone has just one count. The V gene is TRBV7-3, the J gene TRBJ2-6; unclear D gene. The germline V and J ends were trimmed by 2 bases and 0 bases, with 14 bases remaining between them. Germline CDR1 and CDR2: SGHTA and FQGTGA. CDR3 length: 18 residues. CDR3 bases: TGTGCCAGCAGCTTAGGGAAGGGCCCTAGCTCTGGGGCCAACGTCCTGACTTTC. Residues: CASSLGKGPSSGANVLTF.

The chain joins TRBV19 to TRBJ2-7; no firm D call. Germline-derived CDR1 and CDR2 are LNHDA and SQIVND (reference sequence). The germline V and J ends were trimmed by 2 bases and 0 bases, with 11 bases remaining between them. The length of the CDR3 is 15 residues. CDR3 nucleotides: TGTGCCAGTAGTATAATTCGGCAGGCCTCCTACGAGCAGTACTTC. Residues: CASSIIRQASYEQYF.

CDR3 in amino acids: CASSLSGAKNIQYF. CDR3 bases: TGCGCCAGCAGCTTGTCTGGGGCCAAAAACATTCAGTACTTC. V and J are TRBV5-1 and TRBJ2-4; no clear D gene. V lost 1 base and J 1 base, leaving 6 bases between the germline ends. The CDR3 is 14 residues long. Germline V gives CDR1 SGHRS, CDR2 YFSETQ.

J is TRBJ2-2 and V is TRBV7-2; D perhaps matches TRBD1 (6 bases). Germline CDR1 SGHTA, CDR2 FQGNSA. This CDR3 has 16 residues. Trimming stripped 5 bases from V and 0 bases from J, with 13 bases between. The DNA for the CDR3 is TGTGCCAGCAGCCCACGACAGGCATCGAACACCGGGGAGCTGTTTTTT. It translates to CASSPRQASNTGELFF.

The chain has TRBV9 and TRBJ1-4; a weak D match, TRBD1 (5 bases). Trimming stripped 0 bases from V and 6 bases from J, with 9 bases between. This CDR3 region has 14 residues. Germline CDR1 SGDLS, CDR2 YYNGEE. CDR3 loop: CASSVGGVDEKLFF. The CDR3 nucleotides are TGTGCCAGCAGCGTAGGGGGGGTCGATGAAAAACTGTTTTTT. The entire variable domain, with the rest obtained from reference TRBV9 and TRBJ1-4, is as follows: DSGVTQTPKHLITATGQRVTLRCSPRSGDLSVYWYQQSLDQGLQFLIQYYNGEERAKGNILERFSAQQFPDLHSELNLSSLELGDSALYFCASSVGGVDEKLFFGSGTQLSVL.

J is TRBJ1-2 and V is TRBV18, with no clear D. Per the germline V gene, CDR1 is KGHSH and CDR2 is LQKENI. V was clipped by 0 bases and J by 4 bases, with 9 bases between them. The length of the CDR3 is 14 residues. CDR3 coding DNA: TGTGCCAGCTCACCACCGGCAAGGGCCTATGGCTACACCTTC. This translates into CASSPPARAYGYTF.

The chain employs TRBV15 and TRBJ2-5; D is unresolved. The CDR3 totals 15 residues. Per the germline V gene, CDR1 is LNHNV and CDR2 is YYDKDF (reference sequence). V was trimmed by 5 bases and J by 3 bases, leaving 16 bases between them. The CDR3 DNA follows: TGTGCCACCAGCGGTGAGTCGAAGGGTAAAGAGACCCAGTACTTC. This encodes CATSGESKGKETQYF. Supplemented by reference TRBV15 and TRBJ2-5, the full variable domain reads DAMVIQNPRYQVTQFGKPVTLSCSQTLNHNVMYWYQQKSSQAPKLLFHYYDKDFNNEADTPDNFQSRRPNTSFCFLDIRSPGLGDTAMYLCATSGESKGKETQYFGPGTRLLVL.

On this clone: At the DNA level, this CDR3 is encoded by other sequences in the same sample as well. The chain has TRBV9 and TRBJ2-1; 9 nucleotides match TRBD1. Germline V gives CDR1 SGDLS, CDR2 YYNGEE. The length of the CDR3 is 16 residues. J gave up 1 base and V 0 bases, and 2 bases lay outside the gene matches. CDR3: CASSVAGQGSYNEQFF. CDR3 in DNA: TGTGCCAGCAGCGTAGCTGGACAGGGGTCCTACAATGAGCAGTTCTTC.

This chain connects TRBV9 to TRBJ1-6; unclear D gene. Germline values: CDR1 SGDLS, CDR2 YYNGEE. This CDR3 region has 15 residues. V lost 4 bases and J lost 5, with 13 bases in between. CDR3 nucleotides: TGTGCCAGCAGCCCTCGGACCGCCGATAATTCACCCCTCCACTTT. Translating it yields CASSPRTADNSPLHF.

This clone was observed a single time. The V gene is TRBV5-1, the J gene TRBJ2-1, with D possibly matching TRBD2 (5 bases). This CDR3 contains 16 residues. Germline CDR1 is SGHRS and CDR2 is YFSETQ. V was trimmed by 0 bases and J by 6 bases, leaving 16 bases between them. The CDR3 here is CASSLGTAVGSNEQFF. CDR3 coding DNA: TGCGCCAGCAGCTTGGGAACAGCCGTAGGGAGCAATGAGCAGTTCTTC. Full variable domain (remainder filled in from reference TRBV5-1 and TRBJ2-1): KAGVTQTPRYLIKTRGQQVTLSCSPISGHRSVSWYQQTPGQGLQFLFEYFSETQRNKGNFPGRFSGRQFSNSRSEMNVSTLELGDSALYLCASSLGTAVGSNEQFFGPGTRLTVL.

The CDR3 nucleotides read TGTGCCAGCAGTTTGGGGGACACTGAAGCTTTCTTT. Translated: CASSLGDTEAFF. The V gene is TRBV28, the J gene TRBJ1-1; TRBD1 is a possible D gene (5 bases). The CDR3 has 12 residues. CDR1 is MDHEN, CDR2 SYDVKM, per germline. Trimming cost V 3 bases and J 3 bases, with 5 bases left between them.

This chain uses TRBV21-1 with TRBJ1-1. TRBV21-1 is flagged as a pseudogene. The CDR3 is 17 amino acids. The DNA of the CDR3 is TGTGCCAGCAGCAAAGCTCCGGCCTTTAAAAGGTCGACTGAAGCTTTCTTT. As protein: CASSKAPAFKRSTEAFF.

This clone was observed once. The chain joins TRBV27 to TRBJ2-7, with no clear D. The V and J ends lost 8 bases and 5 bases respectively, with 10 bases between them. CDR1 MNHEY and CDR2 SMNVEV come from the germline V gene (reference sequence). The CDR3 covers 11 residues. CDR3 amino acids: CASGLGNEQYF. The CDR3 nucleotides are TGTGCCAGCGGGCTTGGTAACGAGCAGTACTTC.

This clone was recorded a few times. The V call is TRBV19, the J call TRBJ1-1, with unresolved D. The CDR3 covers 12 residues. Germline CDR1 and CDR2: LNHDA and SQIVND (reference sequence). V was trimmed by 1 base and J by 11 bases, leaving 11 bases between them. CDR3 sequence: CASSIGTITAFF. CDR3 sequence (DNA): TGTGCCAGTAGTATAGGTACGATTACCGCTTTCTTT.

This clone came up once. V is TRBV5-1 and J is TRBJ2-2, with TRBD2 identical over 13 bases. There are 17 residues in the CDR3. The ends lost 2 bases at V and 1 base at J; junction bases unmatched: 2. Germline CDR1 SGHRS, CDR2 YFSETQ. CDR3 residues: CASSLRLAGGNTGELFF. CDR3 DNA: TGCGCCAGCAGCTTACGACTAGCGGGGGGGAACACCGGGGAGCTGTTTTTT.

The genes are TRBV6-5 and TRBJ2-1, with TRBD1 as a possible D gene (5 bases). Trimming removed 4 bases at V and 0 bases at J, with 10 bases between. Germline V gene lookup returns CDR1 MNHEY and CDR2 SVGAGI. The CDR3 runs 15 residues. The CDR3: CASSLGVASYNEQFF. Here the CDR3 DNA reads TGTGCCAGCAGTTTAGGGGTTGCCTCCTACAATGAGCAGTTCTTC.

This sequence joins TRBV30 and TRBJ1-2; D perhaps matches TRBD1 (5 bases). V lost 6 bases and J 4 bases, leaving 12 bases between the germline ends. The length of the CDR3 is 12 residues. Germline V gene sequence: CDR1 GTSNPN, CDR2 SVGIG (reference sequence). The CDR3 region is CACNQQAYGYTF. The CDR3 coding sequence is TGTGCCTGCAACCAACAGGCCTATGGCTACACCTTC. Full variable domain (remainder filled in from reference TRBV30 and TRBJ1-2): SQTIHQWPATLVQPVGSPLSLECTVEGTSNPNLYWYRQAAGRGLQLLFYSVGIGQISSEVPQNLSASRPQDRQFILSSKKLLLSDSGFYLCACNQQAYGYTFGSGTRLTVV.

This chain uses TRBV30 with TRBJ2-3; 7 bases line up with TRBD1. CDR3 length equals 15 residues. V was clipped by 2 bases and J by 6 bases; unmatched bases: 11. CDR1 GTSNPN and CDR2 SVGIG come from the germline V gene (reference sequence). CDR3 DNA sequence: TGTGCCTGGAGTAGAGTCCTAGGGGGCTACGATACGCAGTATTTT. Translated, it gives CAWSRVLGGYDTQYF.

The CDR3 DNA reads TGTGCCAGCAGCCAAGAAGCGCCCGGACACCCGAACACTGAAGCTTTCTTT. Residues: CASSQEAPGHPNTEAFF. The chain recombines TRBV4-2 with TRBJ1-1, with TRBD1 as a possible D gene (5 bases). Trimming shortened V by 0 bases and J by 1 base, and 15 bases separated the two germline ends. This CDR3 comprises 17 residues. CDR1 LGHNA and CDR2 YNFKEQ come from the germline V gene.

The CDR3 is CASKLDSYNEQFF. Written as DNA, the CDR3 is TGTGCCAGCAAACTAGACTCCTACAATGAGCAGTTCTTC. The V gene is TRBV19, the J gene TRBJ2-1; TRBD2 is a possible D gene (5 bases). Trimming pared 9 bases from V and 0 bases from J, leaving 9 bases between. The germline gives CDR1 LNHDA, CDR2 SQIVND (reference sequence). The CDR3 loop spans 13 amino acids.

The rearrangement uses TRBV5-8 and TRBJ1-5; a weak D match, TRBD1 (5 bases). Germline V gene sequence: CDR1 SGHTS, CDR2 YDEGEE. The CDR3 runs to 15 residues. Between the trimmed V and J ends, which lost 0 bases and 7 bases, there was a span of 14 bases. Here the CDR3 DNA reads TGTGCCAGCAGCTTGGCGACTCAGGGTTGGCAGCCCCAGCATTTT. This codes for CASSLATQGWQPQHF.

The chain combines TRBV19 with TRBJ2-4; D gene ambiguous. Germline values: CDR1 LNHDA, CDR2 SQIVND (reference sequence). The CDR3 is 17 amino acids. V lost 4 bases, J lost 0 bases, and 16 bases lay in between. In DNA form, the CDR3 reads TGTGCCAGTAGTAAACGGTCGGCCAAACTAGCCAAAAACATTCAGTACTTC. It yields the protein CASSKRSAKLAKNIQYF. Variable domain in full (rest from reference TRBV19 and TRBJ2-4): DGGITQSPKYLFRKEGQNVTLSCEQNLNHDAMYWYRQDPGQGLRLIYYSQIVNDFQKGDIAEGYSVSREKKESFPLTVTSAQKNPTAFYLCASSKRSAKLAKNIQYFGAGTRLSVL.